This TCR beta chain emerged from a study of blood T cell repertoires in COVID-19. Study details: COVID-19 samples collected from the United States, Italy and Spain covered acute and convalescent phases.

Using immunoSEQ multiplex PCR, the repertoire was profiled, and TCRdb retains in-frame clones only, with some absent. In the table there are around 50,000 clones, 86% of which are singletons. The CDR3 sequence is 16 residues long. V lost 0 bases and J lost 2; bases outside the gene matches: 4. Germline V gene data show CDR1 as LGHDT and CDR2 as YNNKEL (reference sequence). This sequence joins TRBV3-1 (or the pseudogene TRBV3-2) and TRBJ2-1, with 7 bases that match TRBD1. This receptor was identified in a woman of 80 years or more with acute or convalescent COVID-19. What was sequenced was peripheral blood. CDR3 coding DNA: TGTGCCAGCAGCCAAGATCTAGGACAGGCCTACAATGAGCAGTTCTTC. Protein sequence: CASSQDLGQAYNEQFF.